One T cell receptor beta chain is described in this entry. The data stem from a study of blood T cell repertoires in COVID-19. Across the whole study: Some COVID-19 samples were acute and others convalescent; all came from the United States, Italy and Spain. T cells, B-cell-depleted T cells, or PBMCs supplied cDNA or gDNA.

The length of the CDR3 is 16 residues. V dropped 3 bases and J dropped 4; count of bases not matched to a gene: 6. From germline, CDR1 is KGHSH and CDR2 LQKENI. In the authors' methods: Estimation of nucleated cell counts was performed using reference gene primer amplification. Method: immunoSEQ multiplex PCR; TCRdb's copy keeps in-frame clones and lacks some. The D gene and trimming were derived from the DNA, and the V and J assignments and clone size from that table. The sample gives some 250,000 clones, under 90% of which show up once; 4% to 5% is in the top ten. This TCR derives from a man in his sixties with acute or convalescent COVID-19. The rearrangement joins TRBV18 to TRBJ2-7; 13 bases agree with TRBD2. The sample taken for sequencing was peripheral blood. CDR3 region: CASSPGLAGSGYEQYF. As DNA, the CDR3 is TGTGCCAGCTCACCGGGACTAGCGGGGTCGGGTTACGAGCAGTACTTC.